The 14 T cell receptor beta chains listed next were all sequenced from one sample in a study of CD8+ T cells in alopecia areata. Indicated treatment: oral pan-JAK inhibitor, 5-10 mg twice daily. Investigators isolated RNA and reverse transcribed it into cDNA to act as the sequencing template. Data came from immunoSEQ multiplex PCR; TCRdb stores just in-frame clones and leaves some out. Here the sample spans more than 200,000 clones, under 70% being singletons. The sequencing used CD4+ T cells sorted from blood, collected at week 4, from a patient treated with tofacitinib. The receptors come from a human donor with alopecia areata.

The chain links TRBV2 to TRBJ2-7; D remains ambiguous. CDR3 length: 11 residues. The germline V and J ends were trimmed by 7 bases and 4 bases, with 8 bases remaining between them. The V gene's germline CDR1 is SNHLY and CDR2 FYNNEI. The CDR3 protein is CASTVQYEQYF. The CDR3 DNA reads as TGTGCCAGCACCGTCCAGTACGAGCAGTACTTC.

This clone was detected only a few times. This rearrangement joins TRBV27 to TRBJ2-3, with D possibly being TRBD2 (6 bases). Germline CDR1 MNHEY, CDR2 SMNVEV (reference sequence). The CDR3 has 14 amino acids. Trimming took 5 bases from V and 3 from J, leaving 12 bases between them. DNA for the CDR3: TGTGCCAGCAGTCTTAACCGGGGGACAGATACGCAGTATTTT. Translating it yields CASSLNRGTDTQYF.

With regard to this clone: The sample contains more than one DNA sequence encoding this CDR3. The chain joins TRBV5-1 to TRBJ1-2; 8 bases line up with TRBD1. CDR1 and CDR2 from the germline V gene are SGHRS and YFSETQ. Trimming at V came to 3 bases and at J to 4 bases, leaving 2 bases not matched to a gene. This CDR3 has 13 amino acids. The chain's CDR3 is CASSSGQGYGYTF. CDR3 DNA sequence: TGCGCCAGCAGCTCTGGACAGGGCTATGGCTACACCTTC.

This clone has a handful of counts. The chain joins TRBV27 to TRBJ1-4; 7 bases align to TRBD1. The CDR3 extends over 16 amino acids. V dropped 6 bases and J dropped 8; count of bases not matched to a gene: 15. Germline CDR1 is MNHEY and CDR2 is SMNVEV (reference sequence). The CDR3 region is CASRITTTGREEKLFF. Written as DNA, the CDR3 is TGTGCCAGCAGGATAACTACGACAGGGAGGGAAGAAAAACTGTTTTTT.

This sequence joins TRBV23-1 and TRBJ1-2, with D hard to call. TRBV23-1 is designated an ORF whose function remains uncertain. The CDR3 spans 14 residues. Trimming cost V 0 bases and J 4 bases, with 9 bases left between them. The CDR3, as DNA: TGCGCCAGCAGTCAATCAGGGCGTCGCTATGGCTACACCTTC. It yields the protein CASSQSGRRYGYTF.

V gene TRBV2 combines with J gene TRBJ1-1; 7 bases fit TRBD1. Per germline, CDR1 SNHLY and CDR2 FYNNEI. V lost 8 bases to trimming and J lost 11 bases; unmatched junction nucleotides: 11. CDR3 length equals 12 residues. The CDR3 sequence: CASAGETGMAFF. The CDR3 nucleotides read TGTGCCAGCGCTGGGGAGACAGGGATGGCTTTCTTT.

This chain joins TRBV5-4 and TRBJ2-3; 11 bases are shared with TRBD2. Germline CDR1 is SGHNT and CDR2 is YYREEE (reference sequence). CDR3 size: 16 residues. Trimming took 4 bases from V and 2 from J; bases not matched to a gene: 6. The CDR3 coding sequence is TGTGCCAGCAGCCCAGCTAGCGGGGGGACCACAGATACGCAGTATTTT. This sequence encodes CASSPASGGTTDTQYF.

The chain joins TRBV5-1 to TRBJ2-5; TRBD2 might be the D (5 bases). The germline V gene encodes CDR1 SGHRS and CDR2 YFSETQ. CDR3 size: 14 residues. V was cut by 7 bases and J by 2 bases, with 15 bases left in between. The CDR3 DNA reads TGCGCCAGCGCGTCGGGGTCGCTACAAGAGACCCAGTACTTC. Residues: CASASGSLQETQYF.

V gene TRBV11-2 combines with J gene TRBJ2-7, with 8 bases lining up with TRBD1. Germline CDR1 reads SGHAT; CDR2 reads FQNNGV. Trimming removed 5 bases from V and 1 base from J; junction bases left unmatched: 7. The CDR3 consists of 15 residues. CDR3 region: CASSHRHRGSYEQYF. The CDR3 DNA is TGTGCCAGCAGCCATAGGCACAGGGGGTCCTACGAGCAGTACTTC.

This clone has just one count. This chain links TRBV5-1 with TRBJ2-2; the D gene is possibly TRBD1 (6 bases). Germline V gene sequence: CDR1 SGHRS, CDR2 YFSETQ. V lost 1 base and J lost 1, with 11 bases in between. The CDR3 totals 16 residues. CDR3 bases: TGCGCCAGCAGCTTGATGGGGGCACAGAACACCGGGGAGCTGTTTTTT. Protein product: CASSLMGAQNTGELFF.

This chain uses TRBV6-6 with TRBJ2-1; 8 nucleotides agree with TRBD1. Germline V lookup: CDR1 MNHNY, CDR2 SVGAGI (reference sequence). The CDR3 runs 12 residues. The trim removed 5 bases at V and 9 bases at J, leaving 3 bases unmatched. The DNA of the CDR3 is TGTGCCAGCAGTGGACAGGGAATTGAGCAGTTCTTC. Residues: CASSGQGIEQFF.

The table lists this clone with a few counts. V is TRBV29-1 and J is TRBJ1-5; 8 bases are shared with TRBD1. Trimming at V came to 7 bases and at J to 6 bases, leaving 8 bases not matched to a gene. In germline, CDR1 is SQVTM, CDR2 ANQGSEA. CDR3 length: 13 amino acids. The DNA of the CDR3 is TGCAGCGCCGCGACAGGGGAAGGTCAGCCCCAGCATTTT. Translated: CSAATGEGQPQHF.

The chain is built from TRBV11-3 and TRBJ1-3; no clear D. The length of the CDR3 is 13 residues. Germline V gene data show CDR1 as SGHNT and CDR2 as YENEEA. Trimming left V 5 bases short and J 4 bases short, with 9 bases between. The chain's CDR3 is CASSRTSGNTIYF. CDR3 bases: TGTGCCAGCAGCCGGACGTCCGGAAACACCATATATTTT.

The CDR3 region is CAIRGNNEQFF. CDR3 sequence (DNA): TGTGCCATCAGAGGGAACAATGAGCAGTTCTTC. The V call is TRBV10-3, the J call TRBJ2-1; D remains unclear. V shed 6 bases and J shed 5 bases, with 5 bases lying between them. The length of the CDR3 is 11 residues. Germline CDR1 is ENHRY and CDR2 is SYGVKD.